Listed below are T cell receptor beta chains from one sample, sequenced in a study of blood T cells in healthy people across ages. From the 5' RACE reads, TCRdb called clonotypes with MiXCR, one entry per CDR3 protein. The sample includes 450,000 to 700,000 distinct CDR3 sequences, 27% of them seen just once. Specimen: blood. The receptors were gathered from a woman aged 65 to 85 in good health. The CDR3 runs from the conserved cysteine through the conserved F or W. The D gene is left open where the match is weak. Clone size appears in some rows only: once, few, many, or a class for an expanded clone.

J gene,clone size,V gene,D gene,CDR3 DNA,CDR3 protein
TRBJ2-2,NA,TRBV27,TRBD1,TGTGCCAGCAGTTCGACAGGGGTAGGGGAGCTGTTTTTT,CASSSTGVGELFF
TRBJ2-3,few,TRBV6-2/TRBV6-3,NA,TGTGCCAGCGGTGCGAGCTTCTCCACAGATACGCAGTATTTT,CASGASFSTDTQYF
TRBJ1-1,few,TRBV9,TRBD1,TGTGCCAACAGCGGATCATGGGACAGGGGAGTCCGCACTGAAGCTTTCTTT,CANSGSWDRGVRTEAFF
TRBJ2-2,few,TRBV6-1,TRBD2,TGTGCCAGCAGCCATCTCGGACTAGGCCACACCGGGGAGCTGTTTTTT,CASSHLGLGHTGELFF
TRBJ2-3,NA,TRBV10-3,NA,TGTGCCATCAGTGCTTTAGTAGATACGCAGTATTTT,CAISALVDTQYF
TRBJ1-2,NA,TRBV6-1,NA,TGTGCCAGCAGTGAATTTAACTATGGCTACACCTTC,CASSEFNYGYTF
TRBJ2-3,many,TRBV7-3,TRBD2,TGTGCCAGCCGCGGGGGAGATACGCAGTATTTT,CASRGGDTQYF
TRBJ2-3,NA,TRBV20-1,NA,TGCAGTGGCGGAGGGGGGAAATCCACAGATACGCAGTATTTT,CSGGGGKSTDTQYF
TRBJ2-5,NA,TRBV25-1,TRBD2,TGTGCCAGCAGTGATCCCGGGACTAGCGACGAGACCCAGTACTTC,CASSDPGTSDETQYF
TRBJ2-3,few,TRBV7-8,TRBD2,TGTGCCAGCAGCTTAGGTCTTGGACTAGCGGGGCATCAAGATACGCAGTATTTT,CASSLGLGLAGHQDTQYF
TRBJ2-5,NA,TRBV5-1,NA,TGCGCCAGCAGCCCCCTCGGTGGAGGGAACCAAGAGACCCAGTACTTC,CASSPLGGGNQETQYF
TRBJ2-6,NA,TRBV7-8,NA,TGTGCCAGCAGCTTAGAGGAACAGGCCTTCTCTGGGGCCAACGTCCTGACTTTC,CASSLEEQAFSGANVLTF
TRBJ2-5,NA,TRBV3-1,NA,TGTGCCAGCAGCCTGCTGGACAGAAAAGAGACCCAGTACTTC,CASSLLDRKETQYF
TRBJ1-2,NA,TRBV29-1,TRBD1,TGCAGCGCGTCCCGGACAGGGGAGCATGGCTACACCTTC,CSASRTGEHGYTF
TRBJ2-4,NA,TRBV7-2,TRBD2,TGTGCCAGCAGCTTAGTAGGCGGGGGGGACTCCAAAAACATTCAGTACTTC,CASSLVGGGDSKNIQYF